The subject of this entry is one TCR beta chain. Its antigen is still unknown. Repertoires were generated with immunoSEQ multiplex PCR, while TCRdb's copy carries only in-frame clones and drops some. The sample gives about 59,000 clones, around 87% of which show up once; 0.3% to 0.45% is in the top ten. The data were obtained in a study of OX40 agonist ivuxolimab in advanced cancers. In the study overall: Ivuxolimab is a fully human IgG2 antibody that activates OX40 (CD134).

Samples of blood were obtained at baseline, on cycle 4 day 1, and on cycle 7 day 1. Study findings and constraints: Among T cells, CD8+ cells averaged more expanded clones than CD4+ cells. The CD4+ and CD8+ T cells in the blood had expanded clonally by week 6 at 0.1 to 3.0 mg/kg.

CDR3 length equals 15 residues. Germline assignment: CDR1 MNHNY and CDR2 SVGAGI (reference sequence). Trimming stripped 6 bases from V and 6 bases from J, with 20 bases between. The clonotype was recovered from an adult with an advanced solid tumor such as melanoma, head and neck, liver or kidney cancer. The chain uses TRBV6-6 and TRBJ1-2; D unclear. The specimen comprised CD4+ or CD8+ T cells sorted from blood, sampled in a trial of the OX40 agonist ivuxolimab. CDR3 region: CASSRKKAGHHGYTF. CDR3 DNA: TGTGCCAGCAGCCGGAAGAAGGCCGGGCATCATGGCTACACCTTC.